The entry below gives a single TCR beta chain sequence along with its context. This entry belongs to a study of blood T cell repertoires in COVID-19. Study context: Spain, Italy and the United States supplied samples that represented acute and convalescent COVID-19.

In the original workflow: Amplifying reference gene primers gave estimates of nucleated cell counts. Using immunoSEQ multiplex PCR, the repertoire was profiled, and TCRdb retains in-frame clones only, with some absent. That table is the source of V, J and clone size, and D and trimming were worked out from the DNA. The sample records more than 85,000 clones, roughly 80% being singletons. Germline lookup yields CDR1 MNHEY and CDR2 SMNVEV (reference sequence). There are 13 residues in the CDR3. Between the trimmed V and J ends, which lost 6 bases and 0 bases, there was a span of 8 bases. This TCR was recovered from a woman between 65 and 79 years old with acute or convalescent COVID-19. Sequencing was done on a sample of peripheral blood. The chain joins TRBV27 to TRBJ1-1, with D possibly being TRBD1 (6 bases). The CDR3 nucleotides read TGTGCCAGCAGCAACAGGGTGAACACTGAAGCTTTCTTT. Residues: CASSNRVNTEAFF.